The subject of this entry is one TCR beta chain. The antigen it recognizes is unknown. Base qualities are not provided; no much larger clone lies one nucleotide away. These data belong to a study of T cells in Graves' hyperthyroidism and ophthalmopathy (dated by TCRdb to 2018 to 2020). At the level of the whole study: Peripheral blood was sampled at the time of initial diagnosis, prior to any treatment. A discovery cohort of around 98 patients, 43 with Graves' ophthalmopathy and 57 with stable Graves' hyperthyroidism, was used to find distinguishing TCR V-J signatures. Whether ophthalmopathy could be predicted prospectively was tested in an independent validation cohort made up of fewer than 20 hyperthyroidism patients plus 17 patients who later progressed to ophthalmopathy. The roughly 100 discovery patients were randomly divided into training and test sets at a 7:3 ratio. In addition, the study compared T-cell repertoires in thyroid tissue and in blood from six Graves' hyperthyroidism patients. After sampling, hyperthyroidism patients received methimazole starting at 30 mg daily, and ophthalmopathy patients received high-dose intravenous methylprednisolone. According to the paper, TCR Vbeta CDR3 sequencing was carried out on 135 peripheral blood samples, which came from approximately 41 ophthalmopathy, roughly 75 hyperthyroidism and roughly 17 progressor patients. The paper's findings and limits, for the study overall: No statistical method was used to set the sample size in advance, and investigators knew the group allocation. Most expanded thyroid clonotypes (frequency above 0.001) were also found in blood, which suggests that blood repertoires may mirror thyroid immune responses. During validation, the model predicted progression to ophthalmopathy a median of around 7 months ahead of onset, with around 70% sensitivity and 72.22% specificity. A model built on a 13 V-J signature distinguished ophthalmopathy from stable hyperthyroidism, reaching roughly 88% sensitivity and around 81% specificity in cross-validation and 80%/75% in testing.

The TCR beta CDR3 regions were amplified from the RNA transcripts. For the first round of RT-PCR on the TCR CDR3, the HTBI primer set was used together with the Qiagen OneStep RT-PCR kit. The libraries were constructed in a second round of multiplex PCR and then size-selected and purified. The libraries were sequenced on an Illumina HiSeq2000 using paired-end 100 bp reads. As for the authors' bioinformatics: SOAPnuke was used to process the raw data, removing reads that contained adapters or uncalled bases, had a mean Phred below 15, or lacked an exact match to the constant primer or identifier. High-quality paired reads were merged with COPE v1.2.5, and unique nucleotide sequences were defined as clonotypes. MiTCR v1.1 was used to align clonotypes to the IMGT TRBV, TRBD and TRBJ reference segments. The analysis was restricted to V-J combinations with a frequency above 0.0001, which together covered 99.2% of the repertoires. The TCS score was defined as the ratio of F50 (clonal expansion) to E x V (chaos), calculated using BLOSUM62-based TCRdist between CDR3 peptides within each V-J. Welch's t-statistics and random forest reduced approximately 520 V-J features to roughly 13, which were used in a naive Bayes classifier (R e1071). TCRdb handled the public reads itself, with Q25 trimming in fastp and clone calling in MiXCR, and kept productive beta chains. Every distinct CDR3 protein forms one entry, paired with its most common genes and DNA. It is TCRdb's table, rather than the study itself, that gives the V and J calls and clone size. The sample data list 500,000 to 550,000 distinct CDR3 sequences, and roughly 20% of these were observed just once. The top ten clones comprise roughly 29% of the sample.

The germline V gene provides CDR1 LGHNA and CDR2 YNFKEQ. Cut back by 0 bases and 6 bases, the V and J ends lie 21 bases apart. The CDR3 numbers 17 residues from cysteine through phenylalanine. Only the CDR3 portion is preserved as DNA: 51 bases, with reading frame beginning at the first base. A patient counted as having stable Graves' hyperthyroidism if no progression to ophthalmopathy occurred over 18 months of follow-up. The hyperthyroidism patients were between 18 and 65 years old and newly diagnosed, with a disease duration of less than 2 months. Exclusion was applied to patients with uncontrolled infections, other autoimmune diseases, pregnancy or lactation. Clinical symptoms, serum thyroxine and TRAb, thyroid ultrasound, and orbital computed tomography formed the basis for the diagnoses. PBMCs were separated from under 12 ml of fresh peripheral blood using Ficoll-Paque density gradient centrifugation. Total RNA was extracted using Trizol reagent, and RNA quality was assessed on an Agilent 2100 Bioanalyzer.

The sequence links TRBV4-2 to TRBJ2-7; TRBD1 could be the D gene, as 7 bases match. The sequencing input was blood. This TCR was recovered from a man younger than 35 with Graves' hyperthyroidism. In nucleotides, the sequence is TGTGCCAGCAGCCAAGATTATCGAGGGGGGCAGGGGGTCGAGCAGTACTTC. The encoded protein is CASSQDYRGGQGVEQYF.